Listed here is a single TCR beta chain. The antigen is not known. Other DNA sequences within the sample encode an identical CDR3. Measured with immunoSEQ multiplex PCR; TCRdb has only the in-frame clones, and not every one. The sample includes over a million clones, more than 75% of them seen just once. This record comes from a study of shared clonotypes between healthy human individuals. About the study: The composition of the donors was a couple of women and a few men aged 18 to 49. Notes on the study in general: Researchers sampled only blood; tissue repertoires likely differ. A limitation of the genetic and exposure-history diversity represented arose from few donors.

V dropped 3 bases and J dropped 2 bases, with 7 bases sitting between them. The germline V gene encodes CDR1 WSHSY and CDR2 SAAADI. There are 13 residues in the CDR3. The specimen was memory CD4+ T cells from PBMCs. Subset here: CD45RA-negative fraction. The clonotype comes from a man aged 18 to 30 in good health. Some clones in this sample may be carry-over from other donors' samples. This chain connects TRBV10-2 to TRBJ1-1, with D possibly matching TRBD1 (6 bases). The CDR3 spells CASSEQGNTEAFF. In DNA form, the CDR3 reads TGCGCCAGCAGTGAACAGGGCAACACTGAAGCTTTCTTT.